This TCR beta chain was identified in a study of blood T cell repertoires in COVID-19 (dated by TCRdb to 2019 to 2021). Turning to the overall study: Samples covering the acute and convalescent phases of COVID-19 were provided by collaborators in the United States, Italy and Spain. The material from the prospective study consisted of cDNA or gDNA derived from T cells, B-cell-depleted T cells, or PBMCs. Subjects who had been exposed to COVID-19, were actively infected with it, or had recovered from it provided the deeply sampled blood TCRbeta repertoires that made up the dataset. A freely available public database, intended as a resource for researchers studying the immune response to SARS-CoV-2, is where the repertoires were released. The samples were drawn from two sources: the first 160 participants of the ongoing ImmuneRACE study, and 1,254 subjects contributed by 6 global collaborators. A de-identified subject ID, COVID-19 status, age in years and sex were almost always included in the sample metadata. Where available, HLA class I and class II types were taken from metadata supplied by the sample provider and were not determined by assay-based typing. Overall study outcomes, separate from this receptor: How much clinical and demographic metadata was included differed by source and by participant, and the metadata was provided uncurated.

Participants in the prospective study were aged roughly 18 to 100 years, lived in 20 to 30 United States geographic areas, and enrolled through a virtual design. In the prospective study, cohorts were assigned on the basis of participant-reported clinical history obtained from a screening survey and a study questionnaire. ImmuneRACE Cohort 3 recovered participants were defined by two consecutive negative NP/OP PCR tests, healthcare professional clearance, or symptom resolution. Mobile phlebotomists in the prospective study collected whole blood, serum and a nasopharyngeal or oropharyngeal swab from every participant. Participants in the prospective study had the option to provide additional blood draws and questionnaires over a 2-month period. Before DNA extraction, blood samples from the prospective study were shipped at room temperature or frozen. Trimming takes 5 bases off V and 3 bases off J; junction bases not matched to a gene: 2. Counted from cysteine to phenylalanine, this CDR3 has 14 amino acids. The read is trimmed to its CDR3 DNA, 42 bases read in frame from base 1. Sequences LGHNT (CDR1) and FRNRAP (CDR2) are obtained from the germline V gene.

Of note for this clone: Its antigen has not been determined. Per-base quality was not reported, and no clone a single base away is much larger than it. Other DNA sequences from this sample encode an identical CDR3 as well.

TCRbeta CDR3 regions were amplified from genomic DNA using the immunoSEQ Assay, a bias-controlled multiplex PCR. The paper's data handling went like this. The number of nucleated cells in each sample was estimated from the amplification of reference gene primers within the assay. To quantify the absolute abundance of each unique TCRbeta CDR3 rearrangement, sequence reads were collapsed and filtered. For each sample, productive Simpson clonality was calculated as the square root of Simpson's diversity index across productive rearrangements. As stored in TCRdb, this immuneACCESS dataset retains in-frame rearrangements with V and J assigned. A fraction of the clones does not appear; measured against another copy, unresolved V genes explain less than half of the discrepancy, and the remainder lacks a known reason. That table is the source of V, J and clone size, and D and trimming were worked out from the DNA. For this sample the table gives under 150,000 clones, of which 60% to 80% were detected only once. The ten largest clones represent less than 3% of the sample.

Sequencing used PBMCs or T cells enriched from blood (not recorded which). This TCR was recovered from a woman aged 45-65 years who had recovered from COVID-19. In this chain, TRBV12-5 is recombined with TRBJ1-1; TRBD1 agrees with 11 junctional bases. The DNA sequence is TGTGCTAGTGGTAAGGGACAGGGGGACACTGAAGCTTTCTTT. Translated, this is CASGKGQGDTEAFF. Full variable domain (CDR3 extended with the reference TRBV12-5 and TRBJ1-1 proteins): DARVTQTPRHKVTEMGQEVTMRCQPILGHNTVFWYRQTMMQGLELLAYFRNRAPLDDSGMPKDRFSAEMPDATLATLKIQPSEPRDSAVYFCASGKGQGDTEAFFGQGTRLTVV.